Listed below are T cell receptor beta chains from one sample, sequenced in a study of T cells in Graves' hyperthyroidism and ophthalmopathy. A single record per CDR3 protein comes from TCRdb applying MiXCR to the multiplex PCR reads. The data contain around 350,000 distinct CDR3 sequences, roughly 15% of them singletons. Material for sequencing was blood. The receptors derive from a woman aged 55-70 years with Graves' ophthalmopathy. Each CDR3 is given with its conserved first and last residue. The D gene is left open where the match is weak. Size is stated for part of the rows, as once, few or many counts, or as a class when the clone is expanded.

>NA|TRBV2|TRBJ2-7|many
CASSGISLYEQYF
TGTGCCAGCAGTGGTATCTCCCTCTACGAGCAGTACTTC
>TRBD1|TRBV5-1|TRBJ1-4|NA
CASSSDRSNEKLFF
TGCGCCAGCAGCTCGGACAGGAGTAATGAAAAACTGTTTTTT
>TRBD2|TRBV20-1|TRBJ2-7|many
CSARDPGLAGPSYEQYF
TGCAGTGCTAGAGATCCGGGACTAGCGGGTCCTTCCTACGAGCAGTACTTC
>TRBD2|TRBV6-1|TRBJ2-1|many
CASRGSIAGGPYNEQFF
TGTGCCAGCAGGGGGTCAATAGCGGGAGGCCCCTACAATGAGCAGTTCTTC
>TRBD2|TRBV24-1|TRBJ2-5|NA
CATSENPGLAGEETQYF
TGTGCCACCAGTGAAAACCCGGGACTAGCGGGTGAAGAGACCCAGTACTTC
>NA|TRBV4-2|TRBJ2-5|NA
CASSQDGLDPAGETQYF
TGTGCCAGCAGCCAAGATGGGTTAGATCCCGCAGGCGAGACCCAGTACTTC
>TRBD2|TRBV29-1|TRBJ2-1|few
CSLMMRGTSGSSYNEQFF
TGCAGCCTAATGATGAGGGGGACTAGCGGGAGCTCCTACAATGAGCAGTTCTTC
>NA|TRBV2|TRBJ1-1|NA
CASILFGGFREDLNTEAFF
TGTGCCAGCATTCTCTTTGGAGGGTTCCGAGAAGACCTGAACACTGAAGCTTTCTTT
>TRBD1|TRBV9|TRBJ2-1|few
CASSVGGGPLNYNEQFF
TGTGCCAGCAGCGTAGGAGGGGGCCCCCTAAATTACAATGAGCAGTTCTTC
>NA|TRBV11-2|TRBJ2-1|many
CASSLALNNEQFF
TGTGCCAGCAGCTTAGCACTAAACAATGAGCAGTTCTTC
>NA|TRBV6-1|TRBJ1-2|NA
CASSDPPATAYGYTF
TGTGCCAGCAGTGACCCTCCTGCGACAGCATATGGCTACACCTTC
>NA|TRBV7-6|TRBJ1-1|many
CASSLGRGGGNTEAFF
TGTGCCAGCAGCTTAGGTCGGGGAGGTGGGAACACTGAAGCTTTCTTT
>NA|TRBV10-1|TRBJ2-1|NA
CASSDRGLSEQFF
TGCGCCAGCAGTGACCGTGGCCTGTCTGAGCAGTTCTTC
>TRBD2|TRBV28|TRBJ2-5|many
CASSHPRLAGARTQYF
TGTGCCAGCAGTCACCCTCGGCTAGCGGGAGCGCGGACCCAGTACTTC
>TRBD2|TRBV28|TRBJ2-3|NA
CASSARFWREGRYTQYF
TGTGCCAGCAGTGCCCGTTTTTGGCGGGAGGGCCGATATACGCAGTATTTT
>NA|TRBV28|TRBJ1-3|few
CASRPDRVPGNTIYF
TGTGCCAGCAGGCCCGACAGAGTACCTGGAAACACCATATATTTT
>NA|TRBV20-1|TRBJ2-1|many
CSARDWQESNEQFF
TGCAGTGCTAGAGATTGGCAGGAGAGCAATGAGCAGTTCTTC
>TRBD1|TRBV12-3/TRBV12-4|TRBJ2-7|NA
CASSFGQGVYEQYF
TGTGCCAGCAGTTTTGGCCAGGGGGTATACGAGCAGTACTTC
>TRBD2|TRBV11-2|TRBJ2-5|many
CASSALLAAQETQYF
TGTGCCAGCAGCGCCCTACTAGCGGCCCAAGAGACCCAGTACTTC
>NA|TRBV27|TRBJ2-7|few
CASSQRTELSSYEQYF
TGTGCCAGCAGCCAGAGAACAGAGCTAAGCTCCTACGAGCAGTACTTC
>TRBD1|TRBV20-1|TRBJ1-6|many
CSAGAGTGAYSPLHF
TGCAGTGCTGGCGCCGGGACAGGGGCTTATTCACCCCTCCACTTT
>NA|TRBV20-1|TRBJ1-4|many
CSARGRFEKLFF
TGCAGTGCTAGAGGCCGGTTCGAAAAACTGTTTTTT